This T cell receptor beta chain came from a study of cytomegalovirus exposure and HLA in healthy donors (dated by TCRdb to the late 2010s). Looking at the study overall: According to an earlier analysis of 550 to 750 of the donors, about 170 million T cells yielded some 110 million unique TCR beta sequences and around 280 Gb of sequence data. To study patterns of TCR occurrence, a later analysis re-analyzed previously published TCR beta repertoires from 666 donors and added high-resolution HLA genotyping. Genome-wide SNP genotypes for about three fifths of the roughly 670 donors were used in a later genetic analysis, which treated that subset as a discovery cohort. Donor age, sex, ethnicity and CMV serostatus were compiled alongside the repertoire data. The study combined high-throughput TCR immunosequencing, statistical association of individual TCRs with disease status, and machine learning to predict cytomegalovirus infection status. An early release covering roughly 640 HLA-typed donors comprised roughly 300 gigabases of sequencing data and approximately 80 million unique TCR sequences. The study aimed to test whether cataloging public T cell receptors could reveal signatures of past pathogen exposure. Of the 350 to 450 genotyped donors, about 80% fell in the genetic ancestry cluster associated with self-reported Caucasian donors. Because of strong linkage in the cohort, five DR-DQ haplotypes were treated as single units for association and clustering. The study used immunosequencing to profile the T cell repertoires of 600 to 850 subjects and linked those repertoires to cytomegalovirus serostatus. HLA typing included class I and class II loci at four-digit resolution. The later analysis used no new phenotypic data to find candidate immune exposures, relying instead on TCR beta sequences and their occurrence across donors. Among some 400 genotyped donors of the cohort, an average of roughly 240,000 unique TCR beta nucleotide sequences were sequenced per donor, around a sixth of them non-productive. Every discovery cohort repertoire had been produced on one sequencing platform. A separate validation cohort of approximately 120 different subjects was used in addition to the roughly 620-subject first cohort. In an earlier analysis of 500 to 650 of the donors, high-throughput TCR beta sequencing was used to judge whether each TCR beta V gene segment behaved as functional or pseudogenic. The number of typed donors differed by locus: roughly 629-640 for A, B, C, DRB1 and DQB1; some 500 for DQA1; some 590 for DPA1; and about 450 for DPB1.

The protocol used for the library was the immunoSEQ multiplex PCR assay. A mixture of 60 forward primers for TCR Vbeta segments and 13 reverse primers for TCR Jbeta segments was used in the multiplex PCR. The CDR3 region of rearranged TCR beta genes was amplified from genomic DNA by a multiplex PCR assay. Amplified TCR beta libraries were sequenced as 87-base-pair reads on the Illumina HiSeq System. In the authors' own workflow: In a later analysis, approximately 74 million unique TCR beta chains were counted across the approximately 640 repertoires, and roughly 10 million of these chains were shared by at least two donors. A nearest-neighbor algorithm error-corrected the raw reads and collapsed the reads into unique sequences, merging closely related sequences to remove PCR and sequencing errors. CDR3 sequences were aligned to IMGT reference sequences to assign V, D and J gene segments. For a sequence to be retained, a match of at least six nucleotides was required to both a V gene segment and a J gene segment. A rearrangement was called productive if the CDR3 had no stop codons and remained in frame with V and J, and every other rearrangement was called non-productive. CDR3 was defined by IMGT convention, running from the second conserved V-encoded cysteine to the conserved J-encoded phenylalanine. The earlier analysis of about 640 of the donors excluded any sequence lacking an unambiguous match to a single V gene segment. In an earlier analysis of several hundred of the donors, a V segment was called functional when productive rearrangements were above 56.7%, and segregating when the standard deviation between donors exceeded 5%. A statistical classification framework was developed to diagnose cytomegalovirus status using the catalog of TCR beta chain sequences. A later analysis assigned V and J genes by comparing TCR nucleotide sequences with IMGT/GENE-DB human TR gene sequences. In a later analysis, CDR3 sequences and most-parsimonious VDJ recombination scenarios were assigned using the TCRdist pipeline. In a later analysis, each TCR beta chain was defined by its CDR3 amino acid sequence together with its V-gene family, and reads without a unique V-gene family were excluded. As a way to deal with suspected cross-contamination and a sequencing artifact, a later analysis dropped roughly 600 nucleotide sequences that were highly shared and had low generation probability. In a later analysis, a clonal expansion index was calculated for each public chain from normalized within-repertoire ranks of inferred template counts. In a later analysis, generation probabilities were computed using a VDJ recombination model fitted to out-of-frame rearrangements, and the results were checked against IGoR. In a later analysis, hypergeometric tests were used to score TCR-TCR, TCR-HLA and TCR-CMV co-occurrence, with a repertoire-size bias correction applied to TCR pairs. A later analysis estimated false discovery rates by permuting HLA or CMV assignments 20 times. A later analysis grouped co-occurring TCRs with DBSCAN, adding TCRdist sequence similarity when clustering within HLA-allele-positive subsets. For co-occurrence clustering, repertoires with fewer than 30,000 or more than 120,000 public chains were excluded, along with about five repertoires with anomalous nucleotide sharing. TCRdb's version of the immuneACCESS table is confined to in-frame rearrangements and falls short of the full clone set. An unresolved V gene accounts for under half of the shortfall where checked; the remainder is of unknown origin. D and trimming were read from the DNA, whereas the V and J calls and clone size are those reported in that table. The sample table contains around 60,000 clones; only one count was recorded for roughly 70% of them. Roughly 23% of the sample goes to the ten largest clones.

Regarding this clone: Its antigen remains undetermined. The record has no base qualities; no much larger clone is one base away.

Based on the germline V gene, the CDR1 and CDR2 sequences are SNHLY and FYNNEI. The CDR3 contains 15 residues, cysteine and phenylalanine counted. Only the CDR3 region is kept as DNA, spanning 45 bases read in frame from base 1. V and J lose 7 bases and 3 bases, and a span of 16 bases separates them. The cohort comprised around 690 healthy bone marrow donors. All cohort members were sampled while nominally healthy, although unrecorded immune exposures were likely present. The donor tested CMV seropositive, placing the donor among the approximately 290 seropositive members of the cohort. Every donor gave a peripheral blood sample, and the peripheral blood mononuclear cells from that sample were used for TCR beta sequencing. Genomic DNA extraction from the blood cell samples was performed with the Qiagen DNeasy Blood Extraction Kit. General findings and caveats noted by the study authors: Specific HLA alleles were associated with around 18,000 TCR beta sequences at a false discovery rate of 0.05 in a later analysis. In a later analysis, TCR association rates were found to vary across HLA loci, with the most associated TCRs seen for DRB1 alleles and the fewest for HLA-C alleles. Sequencing depth was assumed to be roughly uniform across donors in the presence/absence analyses, though that assumption may not hold. When HLA alleles, especially DR and DQ, strongly co-occurred, TCR associations were difficult to assign to individual alleles. According to the authors, the approach could potentially be generalized to other disease states and immunological phenotypes. In this cohort, only TCR beta chains were sequenced, and detectable features were limited by the absence of alpha or paired-chain data. The sequencing pipeline was judged likely to have produced a cluster of highly shared sequence variants as a technical artifact. Because some donors lacked HLA typing at each locus, the association tests relied only on the typed subset. Three of the identified cytomegalovirus-associated TCR beta chains were confirmed in vitro to be specific for cytomegalovirus antigens. Because counts were too low, more than 15 rarely observed V segments, including chromosome 9 orphons, were left out of the earlier analysis of 500 to 650 of the donors. Most TCR sequences were observed very rarely across donors, whereas some public TCRs were present in many individuals. Cytomegalovirus status was reported to be diagnosed by the classifier with high specificity and sensitivity in both the original and validation cohorts. In a later analysis, HLA-associated TCR beta chains showed more clonal expansion and lower generation probabilities than non-associated chains that were equally common. In a later genetic analysis, fewer N-insertions in productive TCRs were reported among donors in an Asian-associated ancestry cluster than the approximately 670-donor mean. Some IMGT-functional V segments, including TRBV6-2 and TRBV6-3, could not be distinguished by the 87-base-pair reads and were therefore excluded. A further reported finding was that TCR beta sequences accurately predicted the HLA-A and HLA-B alleles for most subjects in the first cohort. A later analysis reported that several top co-occurrence clusters appeared linked to parvovirus B19, influenza, CMV and Epstein-Barr virus. For the cohort, immune exposure information was limited to CMV serostatus. Linkage disequilibrium might explain the correlated functional status among segregating V segments, but an unknown experimental factor could not be excluded. In a later genetic analysis, a missense DCLRE1C variant was associated with V-gene and J-gene trimming of TCR beta chains, and the association was replicated in an independent cohort. In the study, 150 to 200 TCR beta chains were listed as associated with cytomegalovirus. An earlier analysis of approximately 570 of the donors showed that most TCR beta V segments appeared in productive rearrangements either about 87% or about 30% of the time, which broadly matched IMGT annotations. In a later analysis, most CMV-associated TCR beta chains were found to appear HLA-restricted, with HLA associations seemingly driven largely by CMV exposure.

The sequence derives from a man between 45 and 60 years old in good health and CMV-seropositive. This receptor chain uses TRBV2 and TRBJ2-1; matching of 6 bases hints at TRBD1 as the D gene. The sequenced sample was PBMCs. The nucleotide sequence is TGTGCCAGCACCGACAGGACAACGCGCTACAATGAGCAGTTCTTC. It codes for CASTDRTTRYNEQFF.